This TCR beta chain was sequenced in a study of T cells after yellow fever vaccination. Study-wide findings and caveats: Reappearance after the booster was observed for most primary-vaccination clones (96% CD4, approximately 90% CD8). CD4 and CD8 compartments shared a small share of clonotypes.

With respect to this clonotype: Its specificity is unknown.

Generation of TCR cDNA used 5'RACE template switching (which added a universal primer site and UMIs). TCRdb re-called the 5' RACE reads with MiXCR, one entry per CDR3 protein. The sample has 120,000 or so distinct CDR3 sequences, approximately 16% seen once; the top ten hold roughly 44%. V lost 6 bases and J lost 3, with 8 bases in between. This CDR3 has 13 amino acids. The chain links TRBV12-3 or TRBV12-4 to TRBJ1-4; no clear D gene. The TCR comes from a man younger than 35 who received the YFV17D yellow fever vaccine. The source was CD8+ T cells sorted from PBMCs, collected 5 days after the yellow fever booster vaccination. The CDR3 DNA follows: TGTGCCAGCAGGGGAGCATCTAATGAAAAACTGTTTTTT. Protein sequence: CASRGASNEKLFF.